This T cell receptor (beta chain) was sequenced for a study of low-dose radiotherapy and immunotherapy resistance in tumors. Study summary: A total of 13 Gy over 26 weeks was given to Cohort 2 as 1 Gy per fraction every two weeks.

Covering alpha and beta chains, TRAV- and TRBV-specific primers were used for the first-strand cDNA. TCR amplification involved about 19 PCR cycles with a constant-region primer and V-primer adapter. By in vitro transcription, the isolated mRNA was amplified. In TCRdb, the reads were re-called with MiXCR into one record per CDR3 protein. The sample has roughly 90,000 distinct CDR3 sequences, 20% to 25% seen once. Many counts were recorded for this clonotype. The time point here: after trial treatment. Treatment indicated: LDRT plus nivolumab, ipilimumab, low-dose cyclophosphamide and aspirin (RACIN trial). This CDR3 is 15 amino acids long. V lost 6 bases and J 5 bases, leaving 19 bases between the germline ends. CDR1 and CDR2 from the germline V gene are MDHEN and SYDVKM.

The material sequenced was PBMCs, taken after low-dose radiotherapy plus immunotherapy. V is TRBV28 and J is TRBJ2-5; TRBD1 might be the D (6 bases). The TCR was taken from a female donor with ovarian cancer. The chain's CDR3 is CASSLTQGIGETQYF. The CDR3 nucleotides are TGTGCCAGCAGCCTGACCCAGGGGATAGGGGAGACCCAGTACTTC.